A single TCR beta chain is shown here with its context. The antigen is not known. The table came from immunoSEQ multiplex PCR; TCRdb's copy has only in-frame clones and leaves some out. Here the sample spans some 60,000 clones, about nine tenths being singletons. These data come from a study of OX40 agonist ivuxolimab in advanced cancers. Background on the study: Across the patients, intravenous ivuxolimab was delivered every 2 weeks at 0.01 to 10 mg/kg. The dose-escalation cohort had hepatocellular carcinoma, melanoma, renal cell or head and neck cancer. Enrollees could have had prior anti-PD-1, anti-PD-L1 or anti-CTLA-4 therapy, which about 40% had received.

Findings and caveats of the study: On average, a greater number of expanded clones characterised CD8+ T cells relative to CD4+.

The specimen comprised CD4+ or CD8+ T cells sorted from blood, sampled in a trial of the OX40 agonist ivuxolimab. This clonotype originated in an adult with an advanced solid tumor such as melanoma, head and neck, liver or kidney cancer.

The CDR3 sequence: CASSQLAKNIQYF. In DNA form, the CDR3 reads TGTGCCAGCAGTCAGTTAGCCAAAAACATTCAGTACTTC. The V call is TRBV6-6, the J call TRBJ2-4; no clear D gene. Trimming pared 5 bases from V and 0 bases from J, leaving 5 bases between. The CDR3 is made up of 13 amino acids. From germline, CDR1 is MNHNY and CDR2 SVGAGI (reference sequence).